The 11 T cell receptor beta chains below come from one sample, sequenced in a study of naive CD8 T cells in extremely preterm neonates. The method was immunoSEQ multiplex PCR; TCRdb's version includes in-frame clones alone and lacks a portion of them. The table lists a few thousand clones, around 97% of them singletons, with less than 0.9% in the top ten. The sequenced sample was naive CD8+ T cells from blood. The origin of the receptors is a human donor in good health.

V is TRBV27 and J is TRBJ2-7; D may be TRBD1 (6 bases). The CDR3 is 13 residues long. Germline-derived CDR1 and CDR2 are MNHEY and SMNVEV (reference sequence). V lost 3 bases, J lost 2 bases, and 8 bases lay in between. CDR3 DNA sequence: TGTGCCAGCAGTTTGGACAGCACCTACGAGCAGTACTTC. It codes for CASSLDSTYEQYF.

This clone was seen just once. This chain joins TRBV7-3 and TRBJ2-1, with 8 bases that match TRBD2. The V and J ends lost 4 bases and 9 bases, in that order; junction bases with no gene match: 2. Germline CDR1 is SGHTA and CDR2 is FQGTGA. This CDR3 has 12 residues. Here the CDR3 reads CASSYTSGEQFF. In nucleotides, the CDR3 is TGTGCCAGCAGCTATACTAGCGGTGAGCAGTTCTTC.

The chain employs TRBV5-8 and TRBJ1-2, with D perhaps TRBD1 (5 bases). Between the trimmed V and J ends, which lost 0 bases and 0 bases, there was a span of 12 bases. The germline V gene encodes CDR1 SGHTS and CDR2 YDEGEE. CDR3 length: 16 amino acids. The CDR3 coding sequence is TGTGCCAGCAGCTTGGCCGGGGGGGAAGCTAACTATGGCTACACCTTC. Its translation: CASSLAGGEANYGYTF.

The V and J genes are TRBV7-9 and TRBJ2-3; the match to TRBD2 covers 9 bases. V lost 6 bases and J lost 6; bases outside the gene matches: 7. This CDR3 spans 14 amino acids. CDR1 and CDR2 from the germline V gene are SEHNR and FQNEAQ (reference sequence). The CDR3 region is CASSPGLASDTQYF. CDR3 sequence (DNA): TGTGCCAGCAGTCCTGGACTAGCGTCGGATACGCAGTATTTT.

The V gene is TRBV11-2, the J gene TRBJ2-7, with a weak D call TRBD2 (5 bases). V was cut by 2 bases and J by 3 bases, with 14 bases left in between. Germline V lookup: CDR1 SGHAT, CDR2 FQNNGV. CDR3 length: 15 amino acids. CDR3 sequence reads: CASSLLQSGVYEQYF. The CDR3 DNA reads as TGTGCCAGCAGCTTACTGCAGAGCGGCGTCTACGAGCAGTACTTC.

This chain uses TRBV5-3 with TRBJ1-2; no reliable D call. TRBV5-3 belongs to the ORF category, with a function that is uncertain. The V and J ends lost 1 base and 8 bases respectively, with 15 bases between them. The CDR3 loop spans 14 amino acids. CDR3 loop: CARSLFAHREGYTF. The CDR3, as DNA: TGTGCCAGAAGCTTGTTCGCCCACAGAGAGGGCTACACCTTC.

The genes are TRBV7-6 and TRBJ1-4; D is ambiguous. V lost 1 base and J lost 3, with 12 bases in between. The CDR3 length is 16 residues. From germline, CDR1 is SGHVS and CDR2 FNYEAQ. The CDR3 DNA follows: TGTGCCAGCAGCTTAGAAGTCCCGCGGGCTAATGAAAAACTGTTTTTT. This codes for CASSLEVPRANEKLFF.

Written as DNA, the CDR3 is TGTGCCAGCAATCAGGGGGGCGAGCAGTACTTC. Amino acids: CASNQGGEQYF. The J gene is TRBJ2-7, the V gene TRBV27, with D perhaps TRBD1 (7 bases). CDR3 length: 11 residues. Germline lookup yields CDR1 MNHEY and CDR2 SMNVEV (reference sequence). The V end was cut by 7 bases, the J end by 6 bases, with 10 bases between.

The gene calls are TRBV5-6 and TRBJ2-7, with a possible D match to TRBD1 (6 bases). Germline assignment: CDR1 SGHDT and CDR2 YYEEEE. CDR3 size: 14 residues. Trimming left V 2 bases short and J 2 bases short, with 11 bases between. CDR3 loop: CASSFGAGAYEQYV. CDR3 DNA: TGTGCCAGCAGCTTCGGCGCAGGGGCCTACGAGCAGTACGTC.

V gene TRBV5-5 combines with J gene TRBJ1-5; D not resolved. Germline assignment: CDR1 SGHKS and CDR2 YYEKEE (reference sequence). The CDR3 sequence is 14 residues long. Trimming removed 1 base from V and 6 bases from J, with 11 bases in between. CDR3 sequence (DNA): TGTGCCAGCAGCTTGATCGGGGAAGGTCAGCCCCAGCATTTT. The encoded protein is CASSLIGEGQPQHF. Looking up the rest from reference TRBV5-5 and TRBJ1-5 gives the full variable domain: DAGVTQSPTHLIKTRGQQVTLRCSPISGHKSVSWYQQVLGQGPQFIFQYYEKEERGRGNFPDRFSARQFPNYSSELNVNALLLGDSALYLCASSLIGEGQPQHFGDGTRLSIL.

The genes are TRBV7-6 and TRBJ1-2, with 7 bases identical to TRBD1. The V segment lost 5 bases and the J segment 8 bases; nucleotides outside the gene matches: 14. This CDR3 spans 15 amino acids. CDR1 SGHVS and CDR2 FNYEAQ come from the germline V gene. The CDR3, as DNA: TGTGCCAGCAGCACCGAAGCCCCAGGGGGAGAGGGCTACACCTTC. This translates into CASSTEAPGGEGYTF.